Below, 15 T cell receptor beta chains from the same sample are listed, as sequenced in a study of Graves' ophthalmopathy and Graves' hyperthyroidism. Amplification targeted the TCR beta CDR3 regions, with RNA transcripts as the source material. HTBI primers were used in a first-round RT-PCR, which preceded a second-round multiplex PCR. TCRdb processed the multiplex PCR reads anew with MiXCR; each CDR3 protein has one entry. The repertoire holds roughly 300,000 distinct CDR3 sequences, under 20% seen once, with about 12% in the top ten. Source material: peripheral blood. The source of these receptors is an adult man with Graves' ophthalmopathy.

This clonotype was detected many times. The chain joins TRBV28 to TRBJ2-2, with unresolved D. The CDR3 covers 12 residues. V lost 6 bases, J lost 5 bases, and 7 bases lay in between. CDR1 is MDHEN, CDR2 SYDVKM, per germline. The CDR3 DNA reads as TGTGCCAGCAGGGTTTGGACCGGGGAGCTGTTTTTT. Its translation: CASRVWTGELFF. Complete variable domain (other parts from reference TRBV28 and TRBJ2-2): DVKVTQSSRYLVKRTGEKVFLECVQDMDHENMFWYRQDPGLGLRLIYFSYDVKMKEKGDIPEGYSVSREKKERFSLILESASTNQTSMYLCASRVWTGELFFGEGSRLTVL.

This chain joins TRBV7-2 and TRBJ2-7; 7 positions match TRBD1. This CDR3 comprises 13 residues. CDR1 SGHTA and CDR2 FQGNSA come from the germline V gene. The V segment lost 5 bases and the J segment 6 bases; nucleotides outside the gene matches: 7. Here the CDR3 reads CASSLLTGFEQYF. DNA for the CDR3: TGTGCCAGCAGCCTCCTGACAGGGTTCGAGCAGTACTTC.

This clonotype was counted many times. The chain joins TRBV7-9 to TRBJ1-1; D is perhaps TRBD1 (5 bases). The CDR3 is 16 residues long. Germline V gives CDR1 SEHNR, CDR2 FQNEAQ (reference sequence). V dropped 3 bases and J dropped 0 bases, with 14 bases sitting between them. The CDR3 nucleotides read TGTGCCAGCAGCTTTGGTTCCGGGGCGATGAACACTGAAGCTTTCTTT. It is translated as CASSFGSGAMNTEAFF.

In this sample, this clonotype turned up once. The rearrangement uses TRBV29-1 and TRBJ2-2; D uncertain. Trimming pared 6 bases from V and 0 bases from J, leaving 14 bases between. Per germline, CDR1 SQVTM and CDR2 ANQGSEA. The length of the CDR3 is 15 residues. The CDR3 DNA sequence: TGCAGCGTCGACGGCAAGAACGCGAACACCGGGGAGCTGTTTTTT. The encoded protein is CSVDGKNANTGELFF.

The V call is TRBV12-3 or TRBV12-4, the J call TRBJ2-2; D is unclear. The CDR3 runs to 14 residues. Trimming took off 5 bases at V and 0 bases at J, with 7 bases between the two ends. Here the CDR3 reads CASSMGTNTGELFF. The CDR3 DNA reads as TGTGCCAGCAGTATGGGGACGAACACCGGGGAGCTGTTTTTT.

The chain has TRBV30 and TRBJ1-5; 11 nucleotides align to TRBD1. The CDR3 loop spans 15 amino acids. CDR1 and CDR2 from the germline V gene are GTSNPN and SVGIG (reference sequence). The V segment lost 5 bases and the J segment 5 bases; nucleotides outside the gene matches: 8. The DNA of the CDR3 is TGTGCCTGGTCGGCCGGGACAGGGGGTGATCAGCCCCAGCATTTT. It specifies CAWSAGTGGDQPQHF.

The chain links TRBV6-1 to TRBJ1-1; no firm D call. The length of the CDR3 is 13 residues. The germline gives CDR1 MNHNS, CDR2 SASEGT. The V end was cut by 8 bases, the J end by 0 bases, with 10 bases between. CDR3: CASAKYMNTEAFF. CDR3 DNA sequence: TGTGCCAGCGCGAAGTACATGAACACTGAAGCTTTCTTT.

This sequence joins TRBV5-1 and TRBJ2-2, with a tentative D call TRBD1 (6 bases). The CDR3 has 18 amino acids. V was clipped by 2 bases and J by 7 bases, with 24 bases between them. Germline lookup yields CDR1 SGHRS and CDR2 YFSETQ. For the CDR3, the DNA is TGCGCCAGCAGCTTCTCCGCCGGCCACAGGGATTCTGGCGGGGAGCTGTTTTTT. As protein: CASSFSAGHRDSGGELFF. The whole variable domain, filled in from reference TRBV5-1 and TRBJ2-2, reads KAGVTQTPRYLIKTRGQQVTLSCSPISGHRSVSWYQQTPGQGLQFLFEYFSETQRNKGNFPGRFSGRQFSNSRSEMNVSTLELGDSALYLCASSFSAGHRDSGGELFFGEGSRLTVL.

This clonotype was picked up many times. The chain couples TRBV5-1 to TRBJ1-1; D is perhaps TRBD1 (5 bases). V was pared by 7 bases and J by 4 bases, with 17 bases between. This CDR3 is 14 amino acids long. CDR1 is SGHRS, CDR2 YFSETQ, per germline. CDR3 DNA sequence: TGCGCCAGCGGTACCGGGGCCCGGGGCACTGAAGCTTTCTTT. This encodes CASGTGARGTEAFF.

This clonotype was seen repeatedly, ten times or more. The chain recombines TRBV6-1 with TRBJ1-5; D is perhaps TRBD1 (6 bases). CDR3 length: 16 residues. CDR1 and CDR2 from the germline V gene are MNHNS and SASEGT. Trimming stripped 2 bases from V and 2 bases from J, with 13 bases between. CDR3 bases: TGTGCCAGCAGTGAAAGGGGGGGAGTTGGCAATCAGCCCCAGCATTTT. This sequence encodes CASSERGGVGNQPQHF.

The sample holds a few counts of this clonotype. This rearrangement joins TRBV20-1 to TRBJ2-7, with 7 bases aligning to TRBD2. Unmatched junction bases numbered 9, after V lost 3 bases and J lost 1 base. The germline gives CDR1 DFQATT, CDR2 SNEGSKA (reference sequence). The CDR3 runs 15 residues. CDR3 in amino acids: CSARATSTGSYEQYF. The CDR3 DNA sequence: TGCAGTGCTAGGGCGACTAGCACTGGGTCCTACGAGCAGTACTTC.

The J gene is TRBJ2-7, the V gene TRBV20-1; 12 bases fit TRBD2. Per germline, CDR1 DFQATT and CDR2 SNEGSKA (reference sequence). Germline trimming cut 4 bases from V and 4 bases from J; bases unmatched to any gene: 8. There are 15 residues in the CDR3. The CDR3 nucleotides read TGCAGTGCTACTAGCGGGAGGGCCAATTCGTACGAGCAGTACTTC. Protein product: CSATSGRANSYEQYF.

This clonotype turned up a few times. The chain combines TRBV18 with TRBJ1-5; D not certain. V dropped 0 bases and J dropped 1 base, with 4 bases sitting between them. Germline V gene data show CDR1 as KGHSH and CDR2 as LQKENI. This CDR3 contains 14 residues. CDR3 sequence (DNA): TGTGCCAGCTCACCACCGTCAAGCAATCAGCCCCAGCATTTT. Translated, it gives CASSPPSSNQPQHF.

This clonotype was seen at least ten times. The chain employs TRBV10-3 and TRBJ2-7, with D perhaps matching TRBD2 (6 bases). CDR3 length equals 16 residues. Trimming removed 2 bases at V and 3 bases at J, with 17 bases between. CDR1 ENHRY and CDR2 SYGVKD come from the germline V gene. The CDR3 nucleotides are TGTGCCATCAGTGAGCGGTTCGGGGGAGACAACTACGAGCAGTACTTC. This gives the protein CAISERFGGDNYEQYF.

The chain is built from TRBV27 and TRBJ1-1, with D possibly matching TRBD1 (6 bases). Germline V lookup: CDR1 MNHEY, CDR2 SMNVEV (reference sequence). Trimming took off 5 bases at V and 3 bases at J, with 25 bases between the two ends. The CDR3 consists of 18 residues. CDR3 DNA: TGTGCCAGCAGTCCAACACGGACAGCTTACCCCGGGGACACTGAAGCTTTCTTT. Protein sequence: CASSPTRTAYPGDTEAFF.